These 24 T cell receptor beta chains were sequenced from one sample in a study of blood T cell repertoires in COVID-19. Sequenced by immunoSEQ multiplex PCR; TCRdb stores in-frame clones only, minus some. The sample yields under 60,000 clones, approximately 83% seen once. The sequenced sample consisted of peripheral blood. The receptors come from an older man with acute or convalescent COVID-19.

The chain uses TRBV27 and TRBJ1-2, with D tentatively TRBD1 (5 bases). Germline values: CDR1 MNHEY, CDR2 SMNVEV (reference sequence). The CDR3 length is 14 residues. The V end was cut by 4 bases, the J end by 4 bases, with 13 bases between. CDR3 in DNA: TGTGCCAGCAGTTCCTCCCCAGGGCTCTATGGCTACACCTTC. Protein sequence: CASSSSPGLYGYTF.

The rearrangement uses TRBV5-1 and TRBJ2-2, with 7 positions matching TRBD2. CDR1 and CDR2 from the germline V gene are SGHRS and YFSETQ. The CDR3 totals 15 residues. Trimming removed 4 bases from V and 4 bases from J; junction bases left unmatched: 7. CDR3 sequence reads: CASSRTSDPTGELFF. In DNA form, the CDR3 reads TGCGCCAGCAGCCGTACTAGCGACCCCACCGGGGAGCTGTTTTTT.

This chain connects TRBV5-4 to TRBJ2-7; 7 positions agree with TRBD1. Unmatched junction bases numbered 12, after V lost 4 bases and J lost 8 bases. CDR1 and CDR2 (germline): SGHNT, YYREEE (reference sequence). This CDR3 contains 14 residues. Here the CDR3 reads CASSIDRDLGQQYF. The DNA of the CDR3 is TGTGCCAGCAGCATTGACAGGGACCTTGGCCAGCAGTACTTC.

The gene calls are TRBV7-3 and TRBJ2-3; D unresolved. The germline V gene has CDR1 SGHTA and CDR2 FQGTGA. The ends were cut back, 4 bases at V and 4 bases at J, with 6 bases in the middle. The CDR3 covers 12 residues. CDR3 in amino acids: CASSSRADTQYF. The CDR3 DNA sequence: TGTGCCAGCAGCTCTCGGGCAGATACGCAGTATTTT.

This clone showed up just a few times. The chain has TRBV9 and TRBJ1-1; possibly TRBD1 for D (6 bases). The CDR3 loop spans 14 amino acids. Trimming cost V 2 bases and J 0 bases, with 8 bases left between them. Germline CDR1 reads SGDLS; CDR2 reads YYNGEE. The CDR3: CASSVGQMNTEAFF. The CDR3 DNA sequence: TGTGCCAGCAGCGTCGGACAGATGAACACTGAAGCTTTCTTT. Full variable domain (outside the CDR3, taken from reference TRBV9 and TRBJ1-1): DSGVTQTPKHLITATGQRVTLRCSPRSGDLSVYWYQQSLDQGLQFLIQYYNGEERAKGNILERFSAQQFPDLHSELNLSSLELGDSALYFCASSVGQMNTEAFFGQGTRLTVV.

V usage is TRBV3-1 (or the pseudogene TRBV3-2) and J usage is TRBJ2-3, with TRBD1 matching over 7 bases. V gave up 0 bases and J gave up 4 bases; unmatched junction bases: 4. This CDR3 comprises 15 residues. Per germline, CDR1 LGHDT and CDR2 YNNKEL (reference sequence). The CDR3 reads CASSQDGTAADTQYF. The CDR3 nucleotides read TGTGCCAGCAGCCAAGACGGGACAGCAGCAGATACGCAGTATTTT.

This chain links TRBV5-1 with TRBJ2-7; 8 bases agree with TRBD2. The J segment lost 2 bases and the V segment lost 2 bases, leaving 3 bases of the junction unmatched. CDR1 is SGHRS and CDR2 is YFSETQ in the germline V gene. The length of the CDR3 is 14 residues. In nucleotides, the CDR3 is TGCGCCAGCAGCTTAGCGGGGGCCCCCTACGAGCAGTACTTC. This translates into CASSLAGAPYEQYF.

As regards this clone: Within the sample, other DNA sequences also encode this same CDR3. The genes are TRBV30 and TRBJ1-5, with 7 positions matching TRBD1. Trimming cost V 1 base and J 7 bases; bases outside gene matches: 4. The CDR3 runs to 13 residues. Looked up from germline, CDR1 is GTSNPN and CDR2 is SVGIG (reference sequence). CDR3 nucleotide sequence: TGTGCCTGGAGTGCGACAGGGAACCAGCCCCAGCATTTT. The encoded protein is CAWSATGNQPQHF. The full variable domain, with the rest looked up from reference TRBV30 and TRBJ1-5, is SQTIHQWPATLVQPVGSPLSLECTVEGTSNPNLYWYRQAAGRGLQLLFYSVGIGQISSEVPQNLSASRPQDRQFILSSKKLLLSDSGFYLCAWSATGNQPQHFGDGTRLSIL.

The genes are TRBV5-6 and TRBJ1-5, with D perhaps matching TRBD1 (5 bases). CDR1 is SGHDT and CDR2 is YYEEEE in the germline V gene. The ends were cut back, 4 bases at V and 1 base at J, with 9 bases in the middle. The CDR3 covers 14 residues. CDR3 sequence reads: CASSTGLSNQPQHF. For the CDR3, the DNA is TGTGCCAGCAGCACGGGACTGAGCAATCAGCCCCAGCATTTT.

In nucleotides, the CDR3 is TGTGCCAGCAACTCGGGGAGGACTAATGAAAAACTGTTTTTT. Translation: CASNSGRTNEKLFF. The chain has TRBV7-2 and TRBJ1-4; D remains ambiguous. Trimming left V 7 bases short and J 2 bases short, with 11 bases between. Germline CDR1 is SGHTA and CDR2 is FQGNSA. The CDR3 is 14 amino acids.

This clone turned up a few times. The chain carries TRBV7-8 and TRBJ2-1, with 7 positions matching TRBD2. V lost 4 bases, J lost 0 bases, and 6 bases stayed unmatched. Germline V lookup: CDR1 SGHVS, CDR2 FQNEAQ. The CDR3 runs to 16 residues. The CDR3 sequence: CASSSQGRGSYNEQFF. The CDR3 region has the DNA TGTGCCAGCAGCTCCCAAGGGAGGGGCTCCTACAATGAGCAGTTCTTC.

The chain recombines TRBV28 with TRBJ1-1; a weak D match, TRBD1 (5 bases). Trimming pared 2 bases from V and 1 base from J, leaving 17 bases between. Germline CDR1 and CDR2: MDHEN and SYDVKM. The CDR3 has 17 amino acids. CDR3 nucleotides: TGTGCCAGCAGTTTACTAACCGGGGGAAGAGCGAACACTGAAGCTTTCTTT. It encodes CASSLLTGGRANTEAFF.

The chain employs TRBV18 and TRBJ1-4; the D is unclear. The CDR3 is made up of 16 amino acids. CDR1 is KGHSH and CDR2 is LQKENI in the germline V gene. With 2 bases removed from V and 8 bases from J, the gap between germline ends came to 18 bases. CDR3 sequence reads: CASSPEYGSRGEKLFF. The CDR3 coding sequence is TGTGCCAGCTCACCAGAATATGGATCCCGCGGGGAAAAACTGTTTTTT.

The chain employs TRBV6-5 and TRBJ2-1, with D maybe TRBD1 (5 bases). Trimming shortened V by 2 bases and J by 0 bases, and 8 bases separated the two germline ends. This CDR3 contains 15 residues. Germline V lookup: CDR1 MNHEY, CDR2 SVGAGI. The CDR3 sequence: CASSYQGASYNEQFF. For the CDR3, the DNA is TGTGCCAGCAGTTACCAGGGTGCCTCCTACAATGAGCAGTTCTTC.

CDR3 coding DNA: TGTGCCAGTAGTCCTTCCGGGACAGGGATAAATGAAAAACTGTTTTTT. Amino acids: CASSPSGTGINEKLFF. The chain employs TRBV19 and TRBJ1-4; TRBD1 matches at 9 bases. The germline gives CDR1 LNHDA, CDR2 SQIVND (reference sequence). The CDR3 has 16 amino acids. The V and J ends lost 5 bases and 5 bases, in that order; junction bases with no gene match: 9.

The gene calls are TRBV4-2 and TRBJ1-5, with TRBD1 identical over 10 bases. The germline CDR1 and CDR2 sequences are LGHNA and YNFKEQ. The J segment lost 5 bases and the V segment lost 0 bases, leaving 4 bases of the junction unmatched. CDR3 length: 16 amino acids. The CDR3 protein is CASSQERQGADQPQHF. CDR3 nucleotides: TGTGCCAGCAGCCAAGAAAGACAGGGGGCTGATCAGCCCCAGCATTTT.

The gene calls are TRBV9 and TRBJ1-1; D not resolved. Per germline, CDR1 SGDLS and CDR2 YYNGEE. CDR3 length: 15 residues. V shed 4 bases and J shed 4 bases, with 17 bases lying between them. The CDR3 DNA sequence: TGTGCCAGCAGCCCCTGGGAGAATTACGGCACTGAAGCTTTCTTT. It codes for CASSPWENYGTEAFF.

This chain uses TRBV18 with TRBJ2-7, with 10 bases lining up with TRBD1. The CDR3 has 13 residues. The V gene end was trimmed by 3 bases and the J gene end by 5 bases; junction bases not matched to a gene: 1. Germline V gene lookup returns CDR1 KGHSH and CDR2 LQKENI. The DNA of the CDR3 is TGTGCCAGCTCACCCGGGACAGGGGACGAGCAGTACTTC. Translated, it gives CASSPGTGDEQYF.

V gene TRBV21-1 combines with J gene TRBJ1-6; the D segment call TRBD1 is taken from the table without a DNA check. TRBV21-1 is designated a pseudogene. The CDR3 spans 15 residues. This chain's CDR3 is CASSKIRDRNSPLHF. The CDR3 coding sequence is TGTGCCAGCAGCAAAATCAGGGATCGGAATTCACCCCTCCACTTT.

The chain has TRBV9 and TRBJ1-3; no clear D. V shed 0 bases and J shed 4 bases, with 8 bases lying between them. This CDR3 contains 14 residues. Germline V lookup: CDR1 SGDLS, CDR2 YYNGEE. CDR3 DNA sequence: TGTGCCAGCAGCGTAGCTCAGGCGGGAAACACCATATATTTT. It encodes CASSVAQAGNTIYF.

This chain joins TRBV7-3 and TRBJ2-5, with D perhaps TRBD1 (5 bases). V was trimmed by 3 bases and J by 5 bases, leaving 10 bases between them. Per the germline V gene, CDR1 is SGHTA and CDR2 is FQGTGA. This CDR3 is built from 13 residues. CDR3 residues: CASSFRQGETQYF. The CDR3 DNA follows: TGTGCCAGCAGCTTTAGGCAGGGTGAGACCCAGTACTTC.

The genes are TRBV30 and TRBJ1-3; perhaps TRBD1 as D (6 bases). Germline CDR1 is GTSNPN and CDR2 is SVGIG (reference sequence). Trimming pared 1 base from V and 3 bases from J, leaving 10 bases between. This CDR3 has 14 residues. CDR3 DNA: TGTGCCTGGAGTGGTCAGGGGCTTGGAAACACCATATATTTT. Translated: CAWSGQGLGNTIYF.

The chain recombines TRBV9 with TRBJ2-1; TRBD2 matches at 13 bases. The germline V gene has CDR1 SGDLS and CDR2 YYNGEE. J gave up 4 bases and V 4 bases, and 5 bases lay outside the gene matches. This CDR3 comprises 16 residues. The CDR3 DNA reads as TGTGCCAGCAGCCGGGAGACTAGCGGGGGGTACAATGAGCAGTTCTTC. Amino acids: CASSRETSGGYNEQFF.

The chain has TRBV5-3 and TRBJ2-3; 7 nucleotides align to TRBD2. TRBV5-3 is noted as an ORF with a role that remains uncertain. Trimming removed 4 bases from V and 4 bases from J; junction bases left unmatched: 9. The CDR3 length is 15 residues. Written as DNA, the CDR3 is TGTGCCAGAAGCCTGGGCGGGAGTCGATCAGATACGCAGTATTTT. Translating gives CARSLGGSRSDTQYF.